The 23 T cell receptor beta chains below come from one sample, sequenced in a study of CD8+CD57+ T cells in acquired aplastic anemia. By flow cytometry, patients selected for sequencing had shown an expansion of CD8+CD57+ cells. CDR3 and TCR beta VDJ profiling relied on genomic DNA as the template. Each CDR3 protein is one row after TCRdb ran MiXCR on the reads. Of roughly 170,000 distinct CDR3 sequences listed, approximately 48% are singletons. The sequenced sample consisted of sorted CD4+, CD8+, or CD8+CD57+ T cells (not recorded which) from PBMCs. The receptor set was obtained from a human donor with aplastic anemia.

This clonotype showed up just a few times. This chain joins TRBV6-1 and TRBJ1-5, with 8 bases fitting TRBD1. The CDR3 spans 16 residues. The V segment lost 5 bases and the J segment 7 bases; nucleotides outside the gene matches: 13. Germline V gene data show CDR1 as MNHNS and CDR2 as SASEGT. As DNA, the CDR3 is TGTGCCAGCAGTCCCAGCGGAGACAGGGGCGCCCAGCCCCAGCATTTT. Residues: CASSPSGDRGAQPQHF.

In the case of this clonotype: At one end, the junction sequence differs from germline, possibly due to a read error. CDR3 nucleotides: TGCGCCATCAGTGAGAGACAGGACACTGAAGCTTTATTT. This translates into CAISERQDTEALF. V is TRBV10-3 and J is TRBJ1-1, with D maybe TRBD1 (6 bases). The CDR3 length is 13 residues. The germline gives CDR1 ENHRY, CDR2 SYGVKD.

Comment on this clonotype: A single base separates this from a much larger clone, so it may be a read error. The chain is built from TRBV10-3 and TRBJ2-7, with TRBD2 matching 10 bases. CDR1 and CDR2 from the germline V gene are ENHRY and SYGVKD. Losses at the gene ends were 5 bases for V and 4 bases for J; bases not matched to a gene: 5. The CDR3 spans 14 residues. The CDR3 here is CAISLLAGKYEQYF. The CDR3 coding sequence is TGTGCCATCAGTTTACTAGCGGGGAAGTACGAGCAGTACTTC.

This clonotype has only a few counts. V usage is TRBV5-1 and J usage is TRBJ2-3, with TRBD1 matching over 11 bases. This CDR3 comprises 15 residues. With V trimmed by 4 bases and J by 4 bases, 5 bases remained unmatched. Germline assignment: CDR1 SGHRS and CDR2 YFSETQ. CDR3: CASSPGQGAPDTQYF. CDR3 DNA sequence: TGCGCCAGCAGCCCCGGACAGGGGGCACCAGATACGCAGTATTTT. Using reference TRBV5-1 and TRBJ2-3 for the parts outside the CDR3, the full variable domain is KAGVTQTPRYLIKTRGQQVTLSCSPISGHRSVSWYQQTPGQGLQFLFEYFSETQRNKGNFPGRFSGRQFSNSRSEMNVSTLELGDSALYLCASSPGQGAPDTQYFGPGTRLTVL.

The rearrangement joins TRBV18 to TRBJ2-5; 7 bases match TRBD1. This CDR3 is built from 14 residues. J gave up 7 bases and V 2 bases, and 7 bases lay outside the gene matches. Germline V gene data show CDR1 as KGHSH and CDR2 as LQKENI. The CDR3 reads CASSPETGSGTQYF. Written as DNA, the CDR3 is TGTGCCAGCTCACCAGAGACAGGGTCCGGGACCCAGTACTTC.

This clonotype has only a few counts. The chain is built from TRBV6-1 and TRBJ2-1; 9 nucleotides match TRBD2. In germline, CDR1 is MNHNS, CDR2 SASEGT. V was clipped by 8 bases and J by 1 base; unmatched bases: 3. The CDR3 totals 14 residues. CDR3 DNA: TGTGCCAGCTTTAGCGGGGGTTCCTACAATGAGCAGTTCTTC. It translates to CASFSGGSYNEQFF.

Many counts were recorded for this clonotype. The V gene is TRBV6-5, the J gene TRBJ2-7; a possible D gene is TRBD1 (5 bases). Trimming shortened V by 5 bases and J by 0 bases, and 11 bases separated the two germline ends. CDR3 length: 14 amino acids. Germline CDR1 is MNHEY and CDR2 is SVGAGI. Written as DNA, the CDR3 is TGTGCCAGCAGTCACCCTGACAGCTCCTACGAGCAGTACTTC. Its translation: CASSHPDSSYEQYF.

The chain has TRBV5-8 and TRBJ1-1; tentatively, D is TRBD1 (6 bases). Trimming shortened V by 2 bases and J by 4 bases, and 15 bases separated the two germline ends. Germline CDR1 reads SGHTS; CDR2 reads YDEGEE. The CDR3 contains 15 residues. In DNA form, the CDR3 reads TGTGCCAGCAGCTTTGGGGGGCAAGGGGGCACTGAAGCTTTCTTT. Protein sequence: CASSFGGQGGTEAFF.

The chain recombines TRBV4-2 with TRBJ2-1, with 7 bases that match TRBD2. V lost 6 bases and J lost 1; bases outside the gene matches: 6. Germline V lookup: CDR1 LGHNA, CDR2 YNFKEQ. The CDR3 extends over 15 amino acids. The CDR3 sequence: CASSEGGKSYNEQFF. CDR3 nucleotide sequence: TGTGCCAGCAGTGAGGGAGGGAAGTCCTACAATGAGCAGTTCTTC.

The V and J genes are TRBV25-1 and TRBJ2-3; D unresolved. This CDR3 comprises 14 residues. Deletions cut 1 base from V and 2 bases from J, with 7 bases between. Per germline, CDR1 MGHDK and CDR2 SYGVNS. This CDR3 reads CASSELTHTDTQYF. The CDR3 nucleotides are TGTGCCAGCAGTGAATTAACCCACACAGATACGCAGTATTTT. Full variable domain (outside the CDR3, taken from reference TRBV25-1 and TRBJ2-3): EADIYQTPRYLVIGTGKKITLECSQTMGHDKMYWYQQDPGMELHLIHYSYGVNSTEKGDLSSESTVSRIRTEHFPLTLESARPSHTSQYLCASSELTHTDTQYFGPGTRLTVL.

This clonotype turned up a few times. The chain uses TRBV2 and TRBJ2-3; D gene unclear. This CDR3 region has 14 residues. V was cut by 3 bases and J by 3 bases, with 10 bases left in between. Per the germline V gene, CDR1 is SNHLY and CDR2 is FYNNEI. The CDR3 loop reads CASSDGLITDTQYF. CDR3 sequence (DNA): TGTGCCAGCAGTGATGGGTTAATTACAGATACGCAGTATTTT.

The J gene is TRBJ2-7, the V gene TRBV27, with TRBD2 identical over 7 bases. The CDR3 totals 14 residues. Germline-derived CDR1 and CDR2 are MNHEY and SMNVEV (reference sequence). V shed 2 bases, J shed 4 bases, and the junction held 5 bases outside the gene matches. The CDR3 DNA sequence: TGTGCCAGCAGTTTAGATAGGACTAGATACGAGCAGTACTTC. It codes for CASSLDRTRYEQYF.

The rearrangement links TRBV10-3 to TRBJ1-2, with D hard to call. CDR3 size: 14 residues. Germline V CDR1 and CDR2: ENHRY, SYGVKD. Trimming shortened V by 0 bases and J by 4 bases, and 9 bases separated the two germline ends. The CDR3 region is CAISESMTLYGYTF. As DNA, the CDR3 is TGTGCCATCAGTGAGTCAATGACACTCTATGGCTACACCTTC.

This sequence joins TRBV28 and TRBJ2-1; 9 positions agree with TRBD2. The CDR3 runs 14 residues. V shed 3 bases, J shed 5 bases, and the junction held 2 bases outside the gene matches. Germline CDR1 MDHEN, CDR2 SYDVKM. CDR3 nucleotides: TGTGCCAGCAGTTTTGCGGGGGGGGACAATGAGCAGTTCTTC. Protein sequence: CASSFAGGDNEQFF.

The genes are TRBV20-1 and TRBJ2-3; 8 nucleotides agree with TRBD2. V shed 8 bases and J 0 bases; nucleotides not matched to a gene: 7. CDR3 length: 14 residues. The germline CDR1 and CDR2 sequences are DFQATT and SNEGSKA (reference sequence). CDR3: CSPTSGASTDTQYF. The CDR3 bases are TGCAGTCCCACTAGCGGCGCTAGCACAGATACGCAGTATTTT.

This clonotype turned up a few times. CDR3 DNA sequence: TGTGCCAGCAGTCTTCGGGACAGGGTAACGGATACGCAGTATTTT. Protein: CASSLRDRVTDTQYF. This chain uses TRBV2 with TRBJ2-3, with TRBD1 identical over 9 bases. The CDR3 sequence is 15 residues long. Germline values: CDR1 SNHLY, CDR2 FYNNEI. V shed 5 bases, J shed 6 bases, and the junction held 9 bases outside the gene matches.

The chain recombines TRBV10-2 with TRBJ2-7; perhaps TRBD2 as D (6 bases). V gave up 6 bases and J gave up 6 bases, with 12 bases separating them. This CDR3 is 12 amino acids long. CDR1 WSHSY and CDR2 SAAADI come from the germline V gene. CDR3: CASRKRGGEQYF. Written as DNA, the CDR3 is TGCGCCAGCAGGAAAAGGGGAGGCGAGCAGTACTTC.

This sequence joins TRBV3-1 and TRBJ2-2, with 12 bases lining up with TRBD2. Losses at the gene ends were 4 bases for V and 8 bases for J; bases not matched to a gene: 5. The CDR3 is 15 amino acids. In germline, CDR1 is LGHDT, CDR2 YNNKEL (reference sequence). Here the CDR3 reads CASSLRLAGVGELFF. The CDR3 nucleotides are TGTGCCAGCAGCCTCCGACTAGCGGGGGTGGGGGAGCTGTTTTTT.

The table lists this clonotype with a count of one. The chain recombines TRBV10-3 with TRBJ2-3, with D unclear. The DNA end is more similar to TRBJ1-5, so the J call may be wrong. The CDR3 is 16 amino acids. Germline loops: CDR1 ENHRY, CDR2 SYGVKD. CDR3 sequence: CAISDPAGVWGDTQHF. CDR3 DNA sequence: TGTGCCATCAGCGACCCGGCCGGGGTATGGGGAGATACGCAGCATTTT.

This clonotype was found many times. The rearrangement links TRBV6-4 to TRBJ2-7; D may match TRBD1 or TRBD2 (6 bases each). Germline assignment: CDR1 MRHNA and CDR2 SNTAGT. V was trimmed by 4 bases and J by 3 bases, leaving 22 bases between them. The CDR3 has 17 residues. CDR3 coding DNA: TGTGCCAGCAGTGCGCGGGACACCGAAGGCTCCTACTACGAGCAGTACTTC. This codes for CASSARDTEGSYYEQYF.

The sample holds many counts of this clonotype. This chain joins TRBV20-1 and TRBJ2-7; 8 bases are a match to TRBD2. CDR3 size: 13 residues. Germline-derived CDR1 and CDR2 are DFQATT and SNEGSKA (reference sequence). V was clipped by 3 bases and J by 5 bases; unmatched bases: 6. CDR3 amino acids: CSASRGGRDEQYF. The CDR3 DNA reads TGCAGTGCTAGTCGGGGGGGAAGGGACGAGCAGTACTTC.

J is TRBJ1-2 and V is TRBV19, with unresolved D. V was shortened by 3 bases and J by 2 bases, with 13 bases between the two germline ends. CDR3 length: 15 residues. CDR1 LNHDA and CDR2 SQIVND come from the germline V gene (reference sequence). CDR3: CASSMGEDGNYGYTF. DNA of the CDR3: TGTGCCAGTAGTATGGGTGAGGACGGGAACTATGGCTACACCTTC.

V usage is TRBV20-1 and J usage is TRBJ2-3, with D tentatively TRBD1 (6 bases). The V gene lost 6 bases and the J gene lost 2 bases, with 9 bases spanning the gap. Germline V gives CDR1 DFQATT, CDR2 SNEGSKA (reference sequence). CDR3 size: 12 residues. The CDR3 region is CSAGGNTDTQYF. In DNA, the CDR3 is TGCAGTGCAGGGGGAAACACAGATACGCAGTATTTT.